This T cell receptor (beta chain) originates from a study of a mutant IDH1 vaccine in newly diagnosed glioma. Time point here: week 5, during vaccination. Doses comprised 300 ug of mutant IDH1 20-mer peptide each, plus topical imiquimod. Generated by immunoSEQ multiplex PCR, the TCRdb table keeps only in-frame clones and is missing some. The sample holds about 83,000 clones, more than 85% seen once. A remark on this clone: The antigen remains unidentified.

Trimming removed 5 bases from V and 8 bases from J, with 15 bases in between. The CDR3 sequence is 13 residues long. CDR1 and CDR2 (germline): MNHEY, SMNVEV (reference sequence). The source is a woman aged 45-60 years with glioma. Sample: PBMCs, taken from a glioma patient whose treatment included an IDH1 peptide vaccine. The gene calls are TRBV27 and TRBJ1-2; tentatively, D is TRBD1 (5 bases). CDR3 sequence reads: CASSQRGRRGYTF. The CDR3 DNA reads as TGTGCCAGCAGTCAGCGGGGGAGGAGGGGCTACACCTTC.